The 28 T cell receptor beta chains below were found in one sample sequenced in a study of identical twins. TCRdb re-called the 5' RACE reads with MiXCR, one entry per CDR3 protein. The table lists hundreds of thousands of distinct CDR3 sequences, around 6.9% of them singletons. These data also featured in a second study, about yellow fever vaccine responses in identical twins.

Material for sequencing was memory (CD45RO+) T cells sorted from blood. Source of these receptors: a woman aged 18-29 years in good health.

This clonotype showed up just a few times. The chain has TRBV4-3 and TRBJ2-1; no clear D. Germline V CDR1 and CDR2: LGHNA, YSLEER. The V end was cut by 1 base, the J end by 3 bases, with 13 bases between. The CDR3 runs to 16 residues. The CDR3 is CASSQGSGVGYNEQFF. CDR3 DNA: TGCGCCAGCAGCCAAGGATCCGGCGTAGGCTACAATGAGCAGTTCTTC.

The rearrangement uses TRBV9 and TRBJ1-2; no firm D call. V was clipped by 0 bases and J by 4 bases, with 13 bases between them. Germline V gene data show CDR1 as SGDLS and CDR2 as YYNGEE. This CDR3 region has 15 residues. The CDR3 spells CASSVDNSRGYGYTF. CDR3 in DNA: TGTGCCAGCAGCGTAGATAACTCCCGTGGCTATGGCTACACCTTC. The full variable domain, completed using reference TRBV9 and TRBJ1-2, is DSGVTQTPKHLITATGQRVTLRCSPRSGDLSVYWYQQSLDQGLQFLIQYYNGEERAKGNILERFSAQQFPDLHSELNLSSLELGDSALYFCASSVDNSRGYGYTFGSGTRLTVV.

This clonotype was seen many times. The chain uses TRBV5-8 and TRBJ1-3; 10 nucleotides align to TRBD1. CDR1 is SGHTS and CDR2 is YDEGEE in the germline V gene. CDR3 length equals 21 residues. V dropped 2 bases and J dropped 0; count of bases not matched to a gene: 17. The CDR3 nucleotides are TGTGCCAGCAGCTTATTACCTACGGGACAGGGGCAATCCGGCTCTGGAAACACCATATATTTT. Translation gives CASSLLPTGQGQSGSGNTIYF.

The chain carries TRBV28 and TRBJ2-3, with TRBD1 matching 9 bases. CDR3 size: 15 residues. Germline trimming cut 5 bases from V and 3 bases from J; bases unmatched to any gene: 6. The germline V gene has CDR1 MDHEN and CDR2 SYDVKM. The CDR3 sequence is CASSPTTGGTDTQYF. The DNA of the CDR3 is TGTGCCAGCAGTCCCACGACAGGGGGAACAGATACGCAGTATTTT.

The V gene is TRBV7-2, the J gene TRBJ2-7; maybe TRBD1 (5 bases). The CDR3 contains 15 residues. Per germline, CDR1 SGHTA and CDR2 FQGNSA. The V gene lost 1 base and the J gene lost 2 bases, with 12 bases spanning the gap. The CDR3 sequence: CASSLDSSRAYEQYF. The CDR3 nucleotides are TGTGCCAGCAGCTTAGATTCATCCAGGGCCTACGAGCAGTACTTC.

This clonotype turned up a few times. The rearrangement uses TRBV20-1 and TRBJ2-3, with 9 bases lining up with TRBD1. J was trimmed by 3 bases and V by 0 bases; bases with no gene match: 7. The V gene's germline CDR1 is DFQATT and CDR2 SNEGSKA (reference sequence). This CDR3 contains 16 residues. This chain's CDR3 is CSARDMLTGGTDTQYF. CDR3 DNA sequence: TGCAGTGCTAGAGATATGTTGACAGGGGGAACAGATACGCAGTATTTT.

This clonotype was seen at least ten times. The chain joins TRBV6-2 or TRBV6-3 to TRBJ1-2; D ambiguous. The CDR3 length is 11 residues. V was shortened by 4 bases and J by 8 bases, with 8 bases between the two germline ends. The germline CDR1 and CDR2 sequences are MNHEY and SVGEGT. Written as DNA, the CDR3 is TGTGCCAGCAGTTCATCGGGAGGCTACACCTTC. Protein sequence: CASSSSGGYTF.

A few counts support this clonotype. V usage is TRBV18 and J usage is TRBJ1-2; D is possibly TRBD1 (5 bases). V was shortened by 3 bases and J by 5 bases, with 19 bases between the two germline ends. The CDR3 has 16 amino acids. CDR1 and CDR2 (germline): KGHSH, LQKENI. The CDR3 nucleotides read TGTGCCAGCTCACCTCCTGGGCTTGAGGGGCGGTATGGCTACACCTTC. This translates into CASSPPGLEGRYGYTF. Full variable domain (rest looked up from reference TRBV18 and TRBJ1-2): NAGVMQNPRHLVRRRGQEARLRCSPMKGHSHVYWYRQLPEEGLKFMVYLQKENIIDESGMPKERFSAEFPKEGPSILRIQQVVRGDSAAYFCASSPPGLEGRYGYTFGSGTRLTVV.

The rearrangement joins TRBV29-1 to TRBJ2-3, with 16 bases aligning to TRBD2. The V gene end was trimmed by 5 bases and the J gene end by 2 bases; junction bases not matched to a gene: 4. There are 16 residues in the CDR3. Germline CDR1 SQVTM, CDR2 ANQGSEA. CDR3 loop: CSVPGTSGGATDTQYF. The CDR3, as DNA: TGCAGCGTTCCCGGGACTAGCGGGGGGGCCACAGATACGCAGTATTTT.

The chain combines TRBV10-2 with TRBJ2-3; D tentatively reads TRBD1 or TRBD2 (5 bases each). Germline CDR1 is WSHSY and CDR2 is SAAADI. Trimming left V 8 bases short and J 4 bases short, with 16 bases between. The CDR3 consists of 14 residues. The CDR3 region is CASGDPIGPDTQYF. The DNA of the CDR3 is TGCGCCAGCGGGGACCCTATTGGTCCAGATACGCAGTATTTT.

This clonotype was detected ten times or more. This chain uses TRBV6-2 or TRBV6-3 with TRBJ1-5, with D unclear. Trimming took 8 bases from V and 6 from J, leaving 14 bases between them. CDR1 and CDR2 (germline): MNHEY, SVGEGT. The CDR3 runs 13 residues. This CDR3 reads CASGDMLGQPQHF. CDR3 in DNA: TGTGCCAGCGGGGATATGTTGGGTCAGCCCCAGCATTTT.

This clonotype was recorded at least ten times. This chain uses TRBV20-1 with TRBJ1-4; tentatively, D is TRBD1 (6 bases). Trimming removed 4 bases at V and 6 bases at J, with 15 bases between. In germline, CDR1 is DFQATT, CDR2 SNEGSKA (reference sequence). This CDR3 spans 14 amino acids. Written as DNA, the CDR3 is TGCAGTGCTACATCAGGACAGTCGGATGAAAAACTGTTTTTT. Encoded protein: CSATSGQSDEKLFF.

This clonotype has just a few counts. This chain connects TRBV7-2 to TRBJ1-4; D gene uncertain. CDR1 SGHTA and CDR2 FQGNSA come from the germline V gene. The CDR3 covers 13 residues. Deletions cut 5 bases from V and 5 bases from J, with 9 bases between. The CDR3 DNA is TGTGCCAGCAGCACGGTTTCCAATGAAAAACTGTTTTTT. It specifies CASSTVSNEKLFF.

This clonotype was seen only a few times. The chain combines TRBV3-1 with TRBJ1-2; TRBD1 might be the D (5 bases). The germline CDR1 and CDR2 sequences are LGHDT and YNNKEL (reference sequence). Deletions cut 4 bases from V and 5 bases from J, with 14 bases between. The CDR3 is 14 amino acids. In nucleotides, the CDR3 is TGTGCCAGCAGCCCCAGGGTAGAAAAGTATGGCTACACCTTC. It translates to CASSPRVEKYGYTF.

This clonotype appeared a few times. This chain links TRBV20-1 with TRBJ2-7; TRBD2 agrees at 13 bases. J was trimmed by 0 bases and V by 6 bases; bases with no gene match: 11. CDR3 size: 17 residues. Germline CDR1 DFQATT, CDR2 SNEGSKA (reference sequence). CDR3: CSALTGTSGVNSYEQYF. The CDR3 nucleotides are TGCAGTGCCCTAACGGGGACTAGCGGGGTAAACTCCTACGAGCAGTACTTC.

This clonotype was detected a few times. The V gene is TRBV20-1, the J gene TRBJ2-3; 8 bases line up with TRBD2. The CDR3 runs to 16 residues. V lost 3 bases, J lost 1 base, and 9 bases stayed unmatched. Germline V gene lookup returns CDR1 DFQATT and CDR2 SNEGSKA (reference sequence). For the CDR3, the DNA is TGCAGTGCTAGCCTTTTCAGCGGGGGTGGCACAGATACGCAGTATTTT. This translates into CSASLFSGGGTDTQYF.

CDR3 sequence: CASSYSKGLLDTQYF. CDR3 DNA sequence: TGTGCCAGCAGTTACTCGAAGGGGCTCCTAGATACGCAGTATTTT. The rearrangement joins TRBV6-5 to TRBJ2-3; possibly TRBD1 for D (5 bases). Germline V lookup: CDR1 MNHEY, CDR2 SVGAGI. The CDR3 has 15 residues. The V gene lost 0 bases and the J gene lost 5 bases, with 12 bases spanning the gap.

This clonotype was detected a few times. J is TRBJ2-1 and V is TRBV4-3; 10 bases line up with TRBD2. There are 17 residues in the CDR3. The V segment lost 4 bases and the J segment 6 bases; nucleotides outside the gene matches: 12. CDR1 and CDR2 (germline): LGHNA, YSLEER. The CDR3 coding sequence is TGCGCCAGCAGCCCTGGTTATAGGACTAGCGGTGGCAATGAGCAGTTCTTC. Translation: CASSPGYRTSGGNEQFF.

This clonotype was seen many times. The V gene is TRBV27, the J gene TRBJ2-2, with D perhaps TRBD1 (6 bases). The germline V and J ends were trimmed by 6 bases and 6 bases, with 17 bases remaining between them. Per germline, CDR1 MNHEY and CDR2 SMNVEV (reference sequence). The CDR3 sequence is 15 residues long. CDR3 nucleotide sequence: TGTGCCAGCAGCCGAGCGGACAGACGGGCCGGGGAGCTGTTTTTT. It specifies CASSRADRRAGELFF.

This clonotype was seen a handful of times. CDR3 coding DNA: TGTGCCAGCAGCCAGGGGACTAGTGATACGCAGTATTTT. Translation gives CASSQGTSDTQYF. V gene TRBV7-2 combines with J gene TRBJ2-3, with TRBD2 matching over 8 bases. V gave up 5 bases and J gave up 6 bases; unmatched junction bases: 4. The length of the CDR3 is 13 residues. The germline CDR1 and CDR2 sequences are SGHTA and FQGNSA. Full variable domain (rest looked up from reference TRBV7-2 and TRBJ2-3): GAGVSQSPSNKVTEKGKDVELRCDPISGHTALYWYRQSLGQGLEFLIYFQGNSAPDKSGLPSDRFSAERTGGSVSTLTIQRTQQEDSAVYLCASSQGTSDTQYFGPGTRLTVL.

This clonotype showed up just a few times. This CDR3 is CASSLALTGTEQYF. The DNA for the CDR3 is TGTGCCAGCAGCTTAGCACTGACAGGGACCGAGCAGTACTTC. The J gene is TRBJ2-7, the V gene TRBV7-9; TRBD1 agrees at 7 bases. The CDR3 contains 14 residues. The V segment lost 0 bases and the J segment 6 bases; nucleotides outside the gene matches: 5. Germline assignment: CDR1 SEHNR and CDR2 FQNEAQ (reference sequence). The full variable domain, its missing parts supplied by reference TRBV7-9 and TRBJ2-7, is DTGVSQNPRHKITKRGQNVTFRCDPISEHNRLYWYRQTLGQGPEFLTYFQNEAQLEKSRLLSDRFSAERPKGSFSTLEIQRTEQGDSAMYLCASSLALTGTEQYFGPGTRLTVT.

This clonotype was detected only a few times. The CDR3 nucleotides are TGCGCCAGCAGCTTAACCGGGACAGGGGGCGACTACGAGCAGTACTTC. It specifies CASSLTGTGGDYEQYF. The chain links TRBV5-1 to TRBJ2-7, with 12 positions matching TRBD1. This CDR3 contains 16 residues. CDR1 is SGHRS and CDR2 is YFSETQ in the germline V gene. V lost 2 bases and J lost 3; bases outside the gene matches: 6.

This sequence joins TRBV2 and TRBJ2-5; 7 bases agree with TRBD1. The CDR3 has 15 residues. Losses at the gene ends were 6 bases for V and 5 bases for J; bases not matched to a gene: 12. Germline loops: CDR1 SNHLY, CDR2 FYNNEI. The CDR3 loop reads CASSWRVQGIETQYF. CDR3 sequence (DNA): TGTGCCAGCAGCTGGCGTGTACAGGGGATCGAGACCCAGTACTTC.

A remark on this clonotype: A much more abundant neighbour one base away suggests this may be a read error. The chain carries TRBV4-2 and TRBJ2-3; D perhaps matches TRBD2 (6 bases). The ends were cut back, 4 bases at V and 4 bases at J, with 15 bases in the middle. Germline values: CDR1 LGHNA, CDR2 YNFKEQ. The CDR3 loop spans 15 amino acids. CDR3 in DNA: TGTGCCAGCAGCCGGAACCGCGGGACGGCAGATACGCAGTATTTT. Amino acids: CASSRNRGTADTQYF.

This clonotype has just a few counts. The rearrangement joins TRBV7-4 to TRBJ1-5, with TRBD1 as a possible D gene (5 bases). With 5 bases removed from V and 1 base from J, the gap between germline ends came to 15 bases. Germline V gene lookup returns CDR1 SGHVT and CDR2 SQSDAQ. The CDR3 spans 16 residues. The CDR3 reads CASSIGKAGSNQPQHF. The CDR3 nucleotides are TGTGCCAGCAGCATAGGCAAGGCAGGGAGCAATCAGCCCCAGCATTTT.

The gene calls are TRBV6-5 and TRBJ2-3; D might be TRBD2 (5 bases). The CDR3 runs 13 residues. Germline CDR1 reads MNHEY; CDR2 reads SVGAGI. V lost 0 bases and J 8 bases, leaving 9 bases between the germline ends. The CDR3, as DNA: TGTGCCAGCAGTTACTCCGCCCGGGGTACGCAGTATTTT. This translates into CASSYSARGTQYF.

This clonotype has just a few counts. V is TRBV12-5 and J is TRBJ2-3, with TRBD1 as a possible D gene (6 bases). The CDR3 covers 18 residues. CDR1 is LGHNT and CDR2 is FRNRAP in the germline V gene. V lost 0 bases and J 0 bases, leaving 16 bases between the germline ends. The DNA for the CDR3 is TGTGCTAGTGGTTTGGTACTGTCGCGAGGGGGTAGCACAGATACGCAGTATTTT. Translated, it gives CASGLVLSRGGSTDTQYF.

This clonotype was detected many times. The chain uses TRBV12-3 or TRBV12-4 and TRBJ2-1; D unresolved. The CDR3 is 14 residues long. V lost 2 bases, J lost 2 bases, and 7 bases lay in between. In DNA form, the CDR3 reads TGTGCCAGCAGTTTAAACTCTGCCTACAATGAGCAGTTCTTC. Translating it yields CASSLNSAYNEQFF.